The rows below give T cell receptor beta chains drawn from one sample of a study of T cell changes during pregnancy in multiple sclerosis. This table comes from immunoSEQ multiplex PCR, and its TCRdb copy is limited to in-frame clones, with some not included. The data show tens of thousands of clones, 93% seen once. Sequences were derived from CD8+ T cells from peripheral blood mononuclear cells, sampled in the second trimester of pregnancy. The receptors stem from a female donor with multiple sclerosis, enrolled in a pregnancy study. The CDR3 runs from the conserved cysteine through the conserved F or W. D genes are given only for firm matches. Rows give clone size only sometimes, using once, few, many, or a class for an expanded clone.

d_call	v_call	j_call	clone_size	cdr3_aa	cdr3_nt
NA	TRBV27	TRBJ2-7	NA	CASSNSRSSYEQYF	TGTGCCAGCAGTAATAGCCGAAGCTCCTACGAGCAGTACTTC
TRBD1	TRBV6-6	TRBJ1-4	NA	CASGDRTANEKLFF	TGTGCCAGCGGGGACAGGACGGCTAATGAAAAACTGTTTTTT
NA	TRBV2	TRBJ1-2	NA	CASSEALPPVGYGYTF	TGTGCCAGCAGTGAAGCGCTTCCCCCCGTCGGCTATGGCTACACCTTC
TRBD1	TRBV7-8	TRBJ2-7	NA	CASSIRSQGVIYEQYF	TGTGCCAGCAGCATACGAAGCCAGGGGGTAATATACGAGCAGTACTTC
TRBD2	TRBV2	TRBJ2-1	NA	CASTRTSGLYNEQFF	TGTGCCAGCACCCGGACTAGCGGACTGTACAATGAGCAGTTCTTC
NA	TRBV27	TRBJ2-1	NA	CASSLLVGAFYNEQFF	TGTGCCAGCAGCCTTTTAGTGGGGGCGTTCTACAATGAGCAGTTCTTC
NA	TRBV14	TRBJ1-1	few	CASSQARRRMNTEAFF	TGTGCCAGCAGCCAAGCCCGGCGGAGGATGAACACTGAAGCTTTCTTT
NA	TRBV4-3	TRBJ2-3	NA	CASSPGGTDTQYF	TGCGCCAGCAGCCCGGGAGGCACAGATACGCAGTATTTT
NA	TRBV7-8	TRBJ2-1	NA	CASSLDGRRSQFF	TGTGCCAGCAGCTTAGACGGCAGGAGGTCGCAGTTCTTC
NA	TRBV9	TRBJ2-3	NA	CASSEPRGFPSTDTQYF	TGTGCCAGCAGCGAGCCAAGGGGGTTTCCTAGCACAGATACGCAGTATTTT
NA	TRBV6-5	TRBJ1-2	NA	CASRPSRESEGYTF	TGTGCCAGCCGACCTTCCAGGGAATCGGAGGGCTACACCTTC
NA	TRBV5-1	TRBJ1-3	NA	CASSLLGSGSGNTIYF	TGCGCCAGCAGCTTGCTTGGGTCAGGCAGTGGAAACACCATATATTTT
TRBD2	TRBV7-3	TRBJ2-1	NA	CASSFTGGSYNEQFF	TGTGCCAGCAGCTTCACGGGAGGGTCCTACAATGAGCAGTTCTTC
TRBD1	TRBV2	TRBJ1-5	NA	CASSEDRAYQPQHF	TGTGCCAGCAGTGAGGACAGGGCCTATCAGCCCCAGCATTTT
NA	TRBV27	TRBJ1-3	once	CASSLSTGGNTIYF	TGTGCCAGCAGTTTATCGACAGGTGGAAACACCATATATTTT
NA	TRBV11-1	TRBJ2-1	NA	CASSLAGGVYNEQFF	TGTGCCAGCAGCTTAGCAGGGGGTGTCTACAATGAGCAGTTCTTC
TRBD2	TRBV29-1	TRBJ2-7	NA	CSVEDIRGGTYEQYF	TGCAGCGTTGAAGATATCCGGGGGGGCACCTACGAGCAGTACTTC
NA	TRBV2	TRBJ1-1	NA	CASSDWTVEAFF	TGTGCCAGCAGTGACTGGACAGTTGAAGCTTTCTTT
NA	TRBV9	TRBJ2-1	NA	CASSGSRQFF	TGTGCCAGCAGCGGTTCTAGGCAGTTCTTC
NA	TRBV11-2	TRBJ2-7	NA	CASSLDEGHRHPEQYF	TGTGCCAGCAGCTTAGATGAGGGACATCGGCATCCCGAGCAGTACTTC
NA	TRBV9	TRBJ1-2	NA	CASRGGGNGYTF	TGTGCCAGCAGGGGCGGGGGGAACGGCTACACCTTC
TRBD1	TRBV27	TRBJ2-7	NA	CASSSGTGGEEQYF	TGTGCCAGCAGTTCCGGGACAGGGGGCGAGGAGCAGTACTTC
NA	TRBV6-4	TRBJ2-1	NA	CASSSNSVQYNEQFF	TGTGCCAGCAGCTCCAATAGCGTCCAGTACAATGAGCAGTTCTTC
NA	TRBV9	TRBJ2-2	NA	CASSVASFETGELFF	TGTGCCAGCAGCGTAGCTTCCTTCGAGACCGGGGAGCTGTTTTTT
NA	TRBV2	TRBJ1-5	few	CASKKSGQPQHF	TGTGCCAGCAAAAAGTCCGGTCAGCCCCAGCATTTT
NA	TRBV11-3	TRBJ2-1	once	CASSFRQDGSDEQFF	TGTGCCAGCAGCTTTCGGCAGGATGGCTCTGATGAGCAGTTCTTC
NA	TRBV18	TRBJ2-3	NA	CASSPKVEEEGADTQYF	TGTGCCAGCTCACCAAAGGTAGAGGAGGAGGGTGCAGATACGCAGTATTTT
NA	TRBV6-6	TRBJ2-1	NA	CASSYSAPYNEQFF	TGTGCCAGCAGTTACTCGGCCCCCTACAATGAGCAGTTCTTC
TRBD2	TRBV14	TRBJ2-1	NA	CASSRPGLALYNEQFF	TGTGCCAGCAGTCGCCCGGGACTAGCGCTTTACAATGAGCAGTTCTTC
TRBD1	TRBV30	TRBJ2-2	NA	CAWSGGQGEATDTGELFF	TGTGCCTGGAGTGGAGGACAGGGGGAGGCTACTGACACCGGGGAGCTGTTTTTT
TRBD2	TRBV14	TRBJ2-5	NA	CASSSLAGGHETQYF	TGTGCCAGCAGCTCTCTAGCGGGGGGGCACGAGACCCAGTACTTC
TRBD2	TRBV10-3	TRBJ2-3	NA	CAISEGGGGTDTQYF	TGTGCCATCAGTGAGGGCGGGGGAGGCACAGATACGCAGTATTTT
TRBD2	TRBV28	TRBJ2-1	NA	CASSLLAALSYNEQFF	TGTGCCAGCAGTCTTCTAGCGGCCCTCTCCTACAATGAGCAGTTCTTC
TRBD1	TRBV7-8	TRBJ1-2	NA	CASSLGDRGSLGYTF	TGTGCCAGCAGCTTAGGGGACAGGGGGTCCCTAGGCTACACCTTC
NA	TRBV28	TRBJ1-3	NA	CASSLTRVGNTIYF	TGTGCCAGCAGTTTGACCAGGGTTGGAAACACCATATATTTT
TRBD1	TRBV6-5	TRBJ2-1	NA	CASSYSTGAGYNEQFF	TGTGCCAGCAGTTACTCGACAGGGGCTGGATACAATGAGCAGTTCTTC
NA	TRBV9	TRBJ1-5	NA	CASSVGGGNQPQHF	TGTGCCAGCAGCGTAGGGGGGGGCAATCAGCCCCAGCATTTT
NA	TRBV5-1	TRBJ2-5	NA	CASRKRESGETQYF	TGCGCCAGCAGGAAACGGGAGTCGGGAGAGACCCAGTACTTC
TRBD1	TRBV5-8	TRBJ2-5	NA	CASSSQGQETQYF	TGTGCCAGCAGCTCACAGGGGCAAGAGACCCAGTACTTC
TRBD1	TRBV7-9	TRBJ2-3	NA	CASEPLPGGLPDTQYF	TGTGCCAGCGAGCCCCTTCCAGGGGGCTTGCCAGATACGCAGTATTTT
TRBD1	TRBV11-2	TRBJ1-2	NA	CASSTGTGDSYGYTF	TGTGCCAGCAGCACCGGGACAGGGGACTCGTATGGCTACACCTTC
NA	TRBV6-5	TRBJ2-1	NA	CASSYSDSYSYNEQFF	TGTGCCAGCAGTTACTCGGACTCATACTCCTACAATGAGCAGTTCTTC
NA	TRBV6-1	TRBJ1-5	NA	CASSEARLRQPQHF	TGTGCCAGCAGTGAAGCGCGACTTAGGCAGCCCCAGCATTTT
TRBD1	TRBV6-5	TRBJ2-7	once	CASSYSGTGAREQYF	TGTGCCAGCAGTTACTCCGGGACAGGGGCGCGTGAGCAGTACTTC
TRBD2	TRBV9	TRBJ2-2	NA	CASSGQPRLTSGFTGELFF	TGTGCCAGCAGCGGACAGCCACGGTTGACTAGCGGGTTCACCGGGGAGCTGTTTTTT